This entry features one TCR beta chain sequence. Its antigen remains undetermined. Per-base qualities were not stored, and no clone one base away is much larger. Library preparation was by the immunoSEQ multiplex PCR assay. The paper's data handling went like this. A statistical classification framework was built for diagnosing cytomegalovirus status from the catalog of TCR beta chain sequences. TCRdb provides this immuneACCESS table in a form limited to in-frame rearrangements. Some clones are lacking; in checked studies, under half of them reflect an unresolved V gene, and why the rest are absent is not known. That table supplies the V and J calls and clone size; D and trimming were determined from the DNA. This sample comprises fewer than 70,000 clones, 96% of them detected only once. Clones ranked in the top ten supply around 0.9% of the sample. Measured from the cysteine to the phenylalanine, the CDR3 is 15 residues long. The retained sequence is limited to the CDR3, 45 bases, with the frame set at the first base. V loses 0 bases, J loses 7 bases, and the germline ends lie 13 bases apart. The germline V gene encodes CDR1 SGHRS and CDR2 YFSETQ.

The data derive from a study of cytomegalovirus exposure and HLA in healthy donors (dated by TCRdb to about 2017). With respect to the entire study: According to a later analysis, the approximately 130 validation repertoires were produced on the same platform as the roughly 720 repertoires of the first cohort. The study aimed to test whether signatures of past pathogen exposure could be identified by cataloging public T cell receptors. A separate validation cohort of approximately 120 different subjects was used in addition to the roughly 620-subject first cohort. To predict cytomegalovirus infection status, the study brought together high-throughput TCR immunosequencing, statistical association of individual TCRs with disease status, and machine learning. Summary of the overall study and its limitations: Of the cluster scores, 85% to 95% were above 0 in a later analysis, which found that TCRs clustered in the first cohort also tended to co-occur in the 90 to 150 validation repertoires. While some public TCRs were present in many individuals, most TCR sequences turned up only very rarely across donors. All 130 or so repertoires were used to score co-occurrence in the validation cohort in a later analysis, because that analysis had no HLA typing for the cohort. In the study, approximately 160 TCR beta chains were listed as associated with cytomegalovirus. The authors suggested that the approach could potentially be generalized to other disease states and immunological phenotypes. A few of the identified cytomegalovirus-associated TCR beta chains were confirmed in vitro to be specific for cytomegalovirus antigens. The classifier was reported to diagnose cytomegalovirus status with high specificity and sensitivity in both the original and validation cohorts.

The donors belonged to the validation cohort of about 120 subjects, which was separate from the roughly 670-subject first cohort. What was sequenced was PBMCs. This receptor chain uses TRBV5-1 and TRBJ1-4, with an unclear D gene assignment. This sequence originates from a man aged 18-30 years in good health and CMV-seronegative. The DNA sequence is TGCGCCAGCAGCTTGGGTCGGGTATTGGGTGAAAAACTGTTTTTT. Its protein reads: CASSLGRVLGEKLFF. The entire variable domain, with the stretches around the CDR3 drawn from the reference TRBV5-1 and TRBJ1-4 proteins, is KAGVTQTPRYLIKTRGQQVTLSCSPISGHRSVSWYQQTPGQGLQFLFEYFSETQRNKGNFPGRFSGRQFSNSRSEMNVSTLELGDSALYLCASSLGRVLGEKLFFGSGTQLSVL.